What follows describes a single T cell receptor beta chain. This entry is derived from a study of blood T cell repertoires in COVID-19. Study information: Some COVID-19 samples were acute and others convalescent; all came from the United States, Italy and Spain. T cells, B-cell-depleted T cells, or PBMCs provided the cDNA or gDNA that served as material.

The V gene end was trimmed by 6 bases and the J gene end by 8 bases; junction bases not matched to a gene: 5. Germline loops: CDR1 SNHLY, CDR2 FYNNEI. CDR3 length equals 13 residues. Original handling: Estimation of nucleated cell counts was performed using reference gene primer amplification. Only in-frame clones appear in the TCRdb table, and some are missing; sequencing was by immunoSEQ multiplex PCR. D and trimming were read from the DNA, whereas the V and J calls and clone size are those reported in that table. The sample shows about 220,000 clones, 65% to 90% of them seen only once. Specimen: peripheral blood. The chain joins TRBV2 to TRBJ1-4, with TRBD1 matching over 8 bases. The receptor was derived from a man aged 45-60 years with active or convalescent COVID-19. CDR3 bases: TGTGCCAGCAGGCGGGACAGGTCGGAAAAACTGTTTTTT. Its translation: CASRRDRSEKLFF.